A selection of T cell receptor beta chains follows, all from one sample in a study of Graves' ophthalmopathy and Graves' hyperthyroidism. TCRdb processed the multiplex PCR reads anew with MiXCR; each CDR3 protein has one entry. The sample has some 360,000 distinct CDR3 sequences, 15% to 20% seen once; the top ten hold 2% to 3%. The sample comprised peripheral blood. The receptors shown here come from an adult woman with stable Graves' hyperthyroidism. The CDR3 runs from the conserved cysteine through the conserved F or W. A D gene is named only where the DNA matches it firmly. The size entry is marked missing in some rows and otherwise reads once, few, many or a size class.

length	V	D	J	size	CDR3	DNA
16	TRBV28	TRBD2	TRBJ2-5	many	CATHHRLAGGKETQYF	TGTGCCACCCATCATCGTCTAGCGGGAGGGAAAGAGACCCAGTACTTC
12	TRBV11-2	TRBD2	TRBJ2-5	many	CASSWEGETQYF	TGTGCCAGCAGCTGGGAGGGGGAGACCCAGTACTTC
16	TRBV6-5	TRBD2	TRBJ2-5	many	CASSFFREGRRETQYF	TGTGCCAGCAGTTTTTTTCGGGAGGGCCGGAGGGAGACCCAGTACTTC
13	TRBV5-1	-	TRBJ1-1	many	CASSSGGMTEAFF	TGCGCCAGCAGCTCTGGTGGGATGACTGAAGCTTTCTTT
16	TRBV6-1	TRBD2	TRBJ2-5	many	CASRMGLAGVGETQYF	TGTGCCAGCAGAATGGGGCTAGCGGGAGTGGGAGAGACCCAGTACTTC
15	TRBV5-6	TRBD1	TRBJ2-2	once	CASSSRRGPTGELCF	TGTGCCAGCAGCTCGCGCAGGGGGCCCACCGGGGAGCTGTGTTTT
15	TRBV12-3/TRBV12-4	-	TRBJ1-2	many	CASSLEQGIVYGYTF	TGTGCCAGCAGTTTAGAACAAGGCATAGTCTATGGCTACACCTTC
18	TRBV5-1	-	TRBJ2-7	-	CASSVRSAGTDPSYEQYF	TGCGCCAGCAGCGTACGGAGCGCCGGGACGGACCCTTCCTACGAGCAGTACTTC
14	TRBV14	-	TRBJ2-7	many	CASSQELRGGEQYF	TGTGCCAGCAGCCAAGAGTTACGAGGTGGCGAGCAGTACTTC
15	TRBV11-2	TRBD1	TRBJ2-7	-	CASSLPGAGGAEQYF	TGTGCCAGCAGCCTCCCGGGGGCAGGGGGCGCCGAGCAGTACTTC
15	TRBV3-1	TRBD1	TRBJ1-5	-	CASSPTTGRNQPQHF	TGTGCCAGCAGCCCAACGACAGGGCGCAATCAGCCCCAGCATTTT
18	TRBV13	TRBD2	TRBJ2-7	many	CASSLGPLAGASDYEQYF	TGTGCCAGCAGCTTAGGACCACTAGCGGGAGCGTCGGACTACGAGCAGTACTTC
15	TRBV20-1	TRBD2	TRBJ2-7	many	CSARGIAGRSYEQYF	TGCAGTGCTAGAGGTATAGCGGGAAGGTCCTACGAGCAGTACTTC
12	TRBV7-9	-	TRBJ2-7	many	CASSRSEGEQYF	TGTGCCAGCAGCCGCTCGGAAGGCGAGCAGTACTTC
12	TRBV6-1	TRBD1	TRBJ2-7	-	CASMGQGIQQYF	TGTGCCAGCATGGGACAGGGTATTCAGCAGTACTTC
14	TRBV7-2	TRBD1	TRBJ1-1	many	CASSPTTDRVKAFF	TGTGCCAGCAGCCCTACCACTGACAGGGTTAAAGCTTTCTTT
20	TRBV6-5	-	TRBJ1-5	many	CASSYSKLQGPNYSNQPQHF	TGTGCCAGCAGTTACTCCAAGCTTCAGGGACCCAACTATAGCAATCAGCCCCAGCATTTT
12	TRBV20-1	-	TRBJ2-5	-	CSARDRKETQNF	TGCAGTGCTAGAGATCGCAAGGAGACCCAGAACTTC
15	TRBV2	TRBD1	TRBJ2-7	many	CASSTSRQGVYEQYF	TGTGCCAGCAGTACCTCGCGACAGGGAGTATACGAGCAGTACTTC
15	TRBV28	TRBD2	TRBJ2-4	many	CASSPGGETKNIQYF	TGTGCCAGCTCACCGGGAGGGGAGACCAAAAACATTCAGTACTTC
15	TRBV7-3	-	TRBJ1-2	many	CASSLTGPQEYGYTF	TGTGCCAGCAGCCTTACAGGGCCCCAAGAGTATGGCTACACCTTC
12	TRBV2	-	TRBJ2-7	many	CASSRDRVKQYF	TGTGCCAGCAGTAGGGACCGCGTGAAGCAGTACTTC
15	TRBV12-3/TRBV12-4	-	TRBJ2-5	many	CASSPGLTNGETQYF	TGTGCCAGCAGTCCGGGACTCACAAATGGGGAGACCCAGTACTTC
14	TRBV30	-	TRBJ2-5	-	CAWSAGSFTETQYF	TGTGCCTGGAGTGCCGGGAGTTTTACAGAGACCCAGTACTTC
14	TRBV12-3/TRBV12-4	TRBD2	TRBJ2-1	many	CASSLVEGGPSQFF	TGTGCCAGCAGTTTGGTTGAGGGAGGGCCATCCCAGTTCTTC
16	TRBV11-2	TRBD1	TRBJ1-1	-	CASSLQHRGPNTEAFF	TGTGCCAGCAGCTTACAGCACAGGGGGCCCAACACTGAAGCTTTCTTT
21	TRBV25-1	TRBD2	TRBJ2-6	-	CASSPSRVKKRGLSGANVLTF	TGTGCCAGCAGCCCTTCCAGGGTAAAAAAGCGGGGACTCTCTGGGGCCAACGTCCTGACTTTC
14	TRBV6-1	TRBD2	TRBJ2-5	many	CASSSGRAEETQYF	TGTGCCAGCAGTAGCGGGAGGGCCGAAGAGACCCAGTACTTC
16	TRBV18	TRBD2	TRBJ2-5	few	CASSPRTSGRRETQYF	TGTGCCAGCTCACCTAGGACTAGCGGGAGACGGGAGACCCAGTACTTC
17	TRBV28	-	TRBJ1-5	many	CASSLGQAGASNQPQHF	TGTGCCAGCAGTTTGGGTCAAGCAGGGGCAAGCAATCAGCCCCAGCATTTT
15	TRBV28	-	TRBJ1-3	few	CASSFSGGPGNTIYF	TGTGCCAGCAGTTTCTCTGGGGGGCCAGGAAACACCATATATTTT
13	TRBV3-1	-	TRBJ2-7	few	CASSRERSYEQYF	TGTGCCAGCAGCCGGGAGAGATCCTACGAGCAGTACTTC
16	TRBV4-3	TRBD1	TRBJ1-3	-	CASSQDRGQSGNTIYF	TGCGCCAGCAGCCAAGATCGGGGACAGTCAGGAAACACCATATATTTT
15	TRBV20-1	-	TRBJ1-6	many	CSARDDNSYNSPLHF	TGCAGTGCTAGAGATGACAACTCCTATAATTCACCCCTCCACTTT
14	TRBV5-1	-	TRBJ2-7	-	CASSLAVGGNEQYF	TGCGCCAGCAGCTTGGCCGTCGGCGGGAACGAGCAGTACTTC
15	TRBV7-3	-	TRBJ2-7	many	CASSLMAGEPYEQYF	TGTGCCAGCAGCTTAATGGCAGGGGAACCGTACGAGCAGTACTTC
15	TRBV28	-	TRBJ1-1	-	CASSASRDLNTEAFF	TGTGCCAGCAGTGCCTCCAGGGACCTGAACACTGAAGCTTTCTTT
14	TRBV12-3/TRBV12-4	-	TRBJ1-5	many	CASTAEGSNQPQHF	TGTGCCAGCACGGCGGAGGGTAGCAATCAGCCCCAGCATTTT
14	TRBV18	TRBD1	TRBJ2-7	many	CASSPGTGAYEQYF	TGTGCCAGCAGTCCCGGGACAGGGGCCTACGAGCAGTACTTC
12	TRBV27	-	TRBJ1-6	many	CASSSESGALHF	TGTGCCAGCAGTTCCGAATCCGGGGCCCTCCACTTT
17	TRBV27	-	TRBJ2-7	many	CASPGGGADDLIYEQYF	TGTGCCAGCCCTGGTGGGGGAGCGGACGACCTAATTTACGAGCAGTACTTC
14	TRBV12-3/TRBV12-4	-	TRBJ1-1	-	CASSLPPRNTEAFF	TGTGCCAGCAGTTTACCCCCCAGGAACACTGAAGCTTTCTTT
13	TRBV27	-	TRBJ1-2	many	CASSQGEGYGYTF	TGTGCCAGTAGCCAGGGTGAGGGCTATGGCTACACCTTC
15	TRBV7-9	TRBD1	TRBJ1-6	-	CASSSGQGNNSPLHF	TGTGCCAGCAGCTCGGGACAGGGGAATAATTCACCCCTCCACTTT
15	TRBV5-1	TRBD1	TRBJ2-7	many	CASSLPTGVPSEQYF	TGCGCCAGCAGCTTGCCGACAGGGGTTCCGTCCGAGCAGTACTTC